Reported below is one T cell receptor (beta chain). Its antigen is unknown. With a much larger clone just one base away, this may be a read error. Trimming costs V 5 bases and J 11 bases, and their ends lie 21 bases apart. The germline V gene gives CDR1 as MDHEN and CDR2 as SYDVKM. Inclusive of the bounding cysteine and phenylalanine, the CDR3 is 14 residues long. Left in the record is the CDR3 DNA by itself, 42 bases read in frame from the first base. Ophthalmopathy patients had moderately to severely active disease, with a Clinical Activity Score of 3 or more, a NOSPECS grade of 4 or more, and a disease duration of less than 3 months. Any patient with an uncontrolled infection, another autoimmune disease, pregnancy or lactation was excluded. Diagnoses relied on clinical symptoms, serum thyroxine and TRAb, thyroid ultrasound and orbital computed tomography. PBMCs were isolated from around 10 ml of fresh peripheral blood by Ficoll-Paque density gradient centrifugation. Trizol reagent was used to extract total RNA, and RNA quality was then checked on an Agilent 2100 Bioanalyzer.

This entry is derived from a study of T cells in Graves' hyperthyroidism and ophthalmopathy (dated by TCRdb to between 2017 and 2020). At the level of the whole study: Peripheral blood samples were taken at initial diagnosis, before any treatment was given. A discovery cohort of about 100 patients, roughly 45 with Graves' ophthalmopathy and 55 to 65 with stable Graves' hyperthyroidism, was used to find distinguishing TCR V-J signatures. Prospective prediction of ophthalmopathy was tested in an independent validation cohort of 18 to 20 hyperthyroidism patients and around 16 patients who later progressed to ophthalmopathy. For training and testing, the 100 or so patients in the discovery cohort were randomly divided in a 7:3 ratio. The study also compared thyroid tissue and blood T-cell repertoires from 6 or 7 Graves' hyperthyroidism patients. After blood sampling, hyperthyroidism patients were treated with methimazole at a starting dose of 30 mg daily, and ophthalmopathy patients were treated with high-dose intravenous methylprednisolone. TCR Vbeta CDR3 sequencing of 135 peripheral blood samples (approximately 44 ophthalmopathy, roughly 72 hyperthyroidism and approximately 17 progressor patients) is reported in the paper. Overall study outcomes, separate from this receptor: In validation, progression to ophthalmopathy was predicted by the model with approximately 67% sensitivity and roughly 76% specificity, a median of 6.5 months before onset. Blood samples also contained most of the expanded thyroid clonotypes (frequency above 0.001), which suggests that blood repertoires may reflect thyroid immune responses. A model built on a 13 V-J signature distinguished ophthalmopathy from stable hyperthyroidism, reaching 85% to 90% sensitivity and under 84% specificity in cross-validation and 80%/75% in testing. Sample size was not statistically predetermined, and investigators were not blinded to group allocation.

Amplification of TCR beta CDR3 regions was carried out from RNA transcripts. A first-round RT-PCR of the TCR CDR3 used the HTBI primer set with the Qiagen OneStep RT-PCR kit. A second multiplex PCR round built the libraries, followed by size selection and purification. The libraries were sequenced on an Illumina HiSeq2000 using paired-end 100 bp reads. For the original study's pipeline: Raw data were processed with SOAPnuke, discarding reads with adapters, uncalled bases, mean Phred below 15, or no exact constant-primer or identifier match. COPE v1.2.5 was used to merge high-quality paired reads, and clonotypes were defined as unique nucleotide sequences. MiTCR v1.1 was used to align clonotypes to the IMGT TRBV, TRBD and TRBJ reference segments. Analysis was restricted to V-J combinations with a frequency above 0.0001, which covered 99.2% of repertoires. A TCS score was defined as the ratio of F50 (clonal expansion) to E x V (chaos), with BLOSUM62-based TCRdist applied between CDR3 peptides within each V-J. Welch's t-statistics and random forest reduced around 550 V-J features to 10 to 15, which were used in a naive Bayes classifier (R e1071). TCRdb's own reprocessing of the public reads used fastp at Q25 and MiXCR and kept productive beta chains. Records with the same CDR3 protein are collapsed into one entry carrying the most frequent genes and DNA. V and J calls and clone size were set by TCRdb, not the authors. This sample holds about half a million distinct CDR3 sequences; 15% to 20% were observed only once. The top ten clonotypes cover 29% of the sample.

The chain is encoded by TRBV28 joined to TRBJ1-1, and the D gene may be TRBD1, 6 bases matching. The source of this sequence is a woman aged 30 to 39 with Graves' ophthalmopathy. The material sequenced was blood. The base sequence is TGTGCCAGCAGTATTTTATTACGGAACAGGGTGGCTTTCTTT. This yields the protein CASSILLRNRVAFF.